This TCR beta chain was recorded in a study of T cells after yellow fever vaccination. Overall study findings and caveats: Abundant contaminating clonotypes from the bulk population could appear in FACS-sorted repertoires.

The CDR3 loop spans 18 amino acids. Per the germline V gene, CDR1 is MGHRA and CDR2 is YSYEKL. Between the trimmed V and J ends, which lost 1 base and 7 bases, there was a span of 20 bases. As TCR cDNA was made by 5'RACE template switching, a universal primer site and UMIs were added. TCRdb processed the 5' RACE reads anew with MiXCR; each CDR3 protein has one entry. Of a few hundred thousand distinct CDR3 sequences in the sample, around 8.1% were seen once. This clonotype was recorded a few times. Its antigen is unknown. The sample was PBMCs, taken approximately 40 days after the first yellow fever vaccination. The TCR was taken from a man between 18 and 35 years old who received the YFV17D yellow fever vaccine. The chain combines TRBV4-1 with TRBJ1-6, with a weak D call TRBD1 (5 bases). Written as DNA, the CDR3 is TGCGCCAGCAGCCAAGGGGGGGTCGAGGTACTCTGGAATTCACCCCTCCACTTT. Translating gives CASSQGGVEVLWNSPLHF.